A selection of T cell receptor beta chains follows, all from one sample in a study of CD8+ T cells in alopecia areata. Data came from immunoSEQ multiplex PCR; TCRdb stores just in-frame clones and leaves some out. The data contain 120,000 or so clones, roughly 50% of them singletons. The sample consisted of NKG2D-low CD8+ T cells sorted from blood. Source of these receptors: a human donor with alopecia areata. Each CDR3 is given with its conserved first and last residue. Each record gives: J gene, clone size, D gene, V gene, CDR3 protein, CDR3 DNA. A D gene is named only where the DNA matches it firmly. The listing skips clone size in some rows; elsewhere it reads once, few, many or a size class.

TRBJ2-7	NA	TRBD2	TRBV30	CAWSPRTRFYEQYF	TGTGCCTGGAGTCCCCGGACTAGGTTCTACGAGCAGTACTTC
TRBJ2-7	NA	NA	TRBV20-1	CSAATWGEQYF	TGCAGTGCTGCCACATGGGGCGAGCAGTACTTC
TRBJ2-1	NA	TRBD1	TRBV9	CASSEPGQGIYNEQFF	TGTGCCAGCAGCGAGCCCGGACAGGGTATCTACAATGAGCAGTTCTTC
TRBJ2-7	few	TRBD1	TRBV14	CASSRAPGQASYEQYF	TGTGCCAGCAGCCGTGCTCCGGGACAGGCCTCCTACGAGCAGTACTTC
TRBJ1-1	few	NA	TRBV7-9	CASSFRQMNTEAFF	TGTGCCAGCAGCTTTCGGCAGATGAACACTGAAGCTTTCTTT
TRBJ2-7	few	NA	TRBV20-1	CSATDRYEQYF	TGCAGTGCTACGGACCGTTACGAGCAGTACTTC
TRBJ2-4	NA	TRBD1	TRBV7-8	CASSSPTGQGTKNIQYF	TGTGCCAGCAGCTCTCCAACGGGACAGGGAACCAAAAACATTCAGTACTTC
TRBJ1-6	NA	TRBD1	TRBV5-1	CASSWMGGGKNSPLHF	TGCGCCAGCAGCTGGATGGGAGGGGGCAAAAATTCACCCCTCCACTTT
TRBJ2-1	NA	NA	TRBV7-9	CASNPPGDNEQFF	TGTGCCAGCAACCCCCCCGGCGACAATGAGCAGTTCTTC
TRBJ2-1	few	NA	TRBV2	CATRQAPSSYNEQFF	TGTGCCACCCGACAGGCGCCGAGCTCCTACAATGAGCAGTTCTTC
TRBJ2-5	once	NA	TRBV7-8	CASSLVTGQETQYF	TGTGCCAGCAGCTTAGTTACTGGACAGGAGACCCAGTACTTC
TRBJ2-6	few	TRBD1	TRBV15	CATSREQGSFSGANVLTF	TGTGCCACCAGCAGAGAACAGGGGAGTTTCTCTGGGGCCAACGTCCTGACTTTC
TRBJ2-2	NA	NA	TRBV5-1	CASSLDEDTLTLRGLFF	TGCGCCAGCAGCTTGGACGAGGACACCCTCACCCTACGCGGGCTGTTTTTT
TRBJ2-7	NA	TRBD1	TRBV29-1	CSVDARDSDYEQYF	TGCAGCGTCGATGCCCGGGACAGCGACTACGAGCAGTACTTC
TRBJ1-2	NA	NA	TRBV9	CASSGDMDGYTF	TGTGCCAGCAGCGGTGACATGGACGGCTACACCTTC
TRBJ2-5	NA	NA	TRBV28	CASSDRTQETQYF	TGTGCCAGCAGCGACAGGACACAAGAGACCCAGTACTTC
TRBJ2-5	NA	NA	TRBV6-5	CASQGLRETQYF	TGTGCCAGCCAGGGACTCAGGGAGACCCAGTACTTC
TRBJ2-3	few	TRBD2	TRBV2	CASSPGGGTSRTDTQYF	TGTGCCAGCAGCCCCGGCGGGGGGACGTCACGCACAGATACGCAGTATTTT
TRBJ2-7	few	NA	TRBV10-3	CAITGEGYEQYF	TGTGCCATCACCGGAGAGGGGTACGAGCAGTACTTC
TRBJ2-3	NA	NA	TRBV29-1	CSATADTQYF	TGCAGCGCCACGGCAGATACGCAGTATTTT
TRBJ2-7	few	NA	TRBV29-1	CSAVEGGFYEQYF	TGCAGCGCCGTAGAGGGGGGCTTTTACGAGCAGTACTTC
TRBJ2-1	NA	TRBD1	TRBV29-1	CSVDVGTGGNEQFF	TGCAGCGTGGACGTCGGGACAGGGGGAAATGAGCAGTTCTTC
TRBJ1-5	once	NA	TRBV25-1	CASSDSGNSNQPQHF	TGTGCCAGCAGTGACTCGGGAAATAGCAATCAGCCCCAGCATTTT
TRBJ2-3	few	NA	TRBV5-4	CASSFESTDTQYF	TGTGCCAGCAGCTTTGAGTCCACAGATACGCAGTATTTT
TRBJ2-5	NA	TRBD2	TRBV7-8	CASSLEIAGDGETQYF	TGTGCCAGCAGCTTAGAAATAGCGGGAGACGGTGAGACCCAGTACTTC
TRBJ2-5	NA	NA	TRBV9	CASSVVDAGGETQYF	TGTGCCAGCAGCGTAGTCGACGCCGGGGGAGAGACCCAGTACTTC
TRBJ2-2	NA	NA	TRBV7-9	CASSGHTGELFF	TGTGCCAGCAGCGGACACACCGGGGAGCTGTTTTTT
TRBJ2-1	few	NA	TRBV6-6	CASSTVIEQFF	TGTGCCAGCAGTACGGTTATTGAGCAGTTCTTC
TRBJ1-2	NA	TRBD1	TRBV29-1	CSVPRVAGGGYTF	TGCAGCGTTCCCAGGGTCGCAGGGGGAGGCTACACCTTC
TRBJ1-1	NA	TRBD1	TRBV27	CASSQGQAPAEAFF	TGTGCCAGCAGCCAGGGACAGGCCCCTGCCGAAGCTTTCTTT
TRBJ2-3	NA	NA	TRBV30	CASQVGDTQYF	TGTGCCTCCCAAGTGGGGGATACGCAGTATTTT
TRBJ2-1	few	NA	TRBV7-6	CASSLGGSITYNEQFF	TGTGCCAGCAGCTTAGGCGGGTCAATTACCTACAATGAGCAGTTCTTC
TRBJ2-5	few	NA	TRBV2	CASQGGLEQYF	TGTGCCAGCCAGGGCGGTCTGGAGCAGTACTTC
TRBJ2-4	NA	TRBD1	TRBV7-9	CASSLASGTGALDIQYF	TGTGCCAGCAGCTTAGCTTCGGGGACAGGGGCTTTGGACATTCAGTACTTC
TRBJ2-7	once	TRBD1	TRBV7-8	CASSLTGFEQYF	TGTGCCAGCAGCTTGACAGGGTTCGAGCAGTACTTC
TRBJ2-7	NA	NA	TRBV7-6	CASSLANYEQYF	TGTGCCAGCAGCTTAGCAAACTACGAGCAGTACTTC
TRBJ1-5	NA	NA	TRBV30	CAWSGGVGNQPQHF	TGTGCCTGGAGTGGTGGGGTCGGCAATCAGCCCCAGCATTTT
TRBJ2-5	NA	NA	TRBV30	CAWATAPQETQYF	TGTGCCTGGGCGACAGCGCCACAAGAGACCCAGTACTTC
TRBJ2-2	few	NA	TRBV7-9	CASKGRAGELFF	TGTGCCAGCAAAGGGCGTGCCGGGGAGCTGTTTTTT
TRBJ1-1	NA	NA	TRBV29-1	CSAAPGTEAFF	TGCAGCGCCGCTCCGGGTACTGAAGCTTTCTTT
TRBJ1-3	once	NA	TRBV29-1	CSVEDHRLSGNTIYF	TGCAGCGTTGAAGATCACAGACTCTCTGGAAACACCATATATTTT
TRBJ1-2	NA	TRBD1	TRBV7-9	CASSLETGGVYGYTF	TGTGCCAGCAGCTTAGAAACAGGGGGGGTCTATGGCTACACCTTC
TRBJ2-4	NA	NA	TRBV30	CAWGERVDKNIQYF	TGTGCCTGGGGGGAACGCGTGGACAAAAACATTCAGTACTTC
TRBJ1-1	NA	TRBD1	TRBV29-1	CSVERRDRGALEAFF	TGCAGCGTTGAGCGACGGGACAGGGGAGCCCTTGAAGCTTTCTTT
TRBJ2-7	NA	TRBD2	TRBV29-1	CSVGEGGHYEQYF	TGCAGCGTTGGAGAGGGAGGGCACTACGAGCAGTACTTC
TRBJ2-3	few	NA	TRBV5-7	CASSCGDTQYF	TGTGCCAGCAGCTGTGGGGATACGCAGTATTTT
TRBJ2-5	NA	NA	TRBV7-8	CASSLEWGQETQYF	TGTGCCAGCAGCTTAGAATGGGGACAAGAGACCCAGTACTTC
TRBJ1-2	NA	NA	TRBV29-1	CSVEEGHGGTF	TGCAGCGTTGAAGAAGGTCACGGCGGCACCTTC
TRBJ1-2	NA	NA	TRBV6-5	CASSQVTNYGYTF	TGTGCCAGCAGTCAAGTTACTAACTATGGCTACACCTTC
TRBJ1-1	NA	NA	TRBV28	CASSGLREVDTEAFF	TGTGCCAGTAGTGGACTCAGGGAGGTCGACACTGAAGCTTTCTTT
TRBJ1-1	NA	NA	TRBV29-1	CSVAPTSADTEAFF	TGCAGCGTTGCCCCGACTTCCGCTGACACTGAAGCTTTCTTT
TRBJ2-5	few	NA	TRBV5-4	CASRLGDQETQYF	TGTGCCAGCAGGCTGGGGGATCAGGAGACCCAGTACTTC
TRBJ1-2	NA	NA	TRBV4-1	CASSQDSSARSDYGYTF	TGCGCCAGCAGCCAAGATTCGTCAGCCCGGTCTGACTATGGCTACACCTTC
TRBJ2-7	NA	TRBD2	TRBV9	CASSAGGALYEQYF	TGTGCCAGCAGCGCCGGGGGGGCCCTCTACGAGCAGTACTTC
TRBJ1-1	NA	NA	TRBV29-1	CSGDGTEAFF	TGCAGCGGGGACGGTACTGAAGCTTTCTTT